Presented here are 30 T cell receptor beta chains from one specimen sequenced in a study of T-cell reconstitution after alpha-beta-depleted transplantation in children. The TCRbeta library was prepared with unique molecular identifiers. Each CDR3 protein is one row after TCRdb ran MiXCR on the PCR reads. The data contain approximately 270,000 distinct CDR3 sequences, around 25% of them singletons. The sequences come from PBMCs, mostly from graft donor cells, collected 360 days after TCRalphabeta/CD19-depleted stem cell transplant. Every receptor here comes from a female patient aged 2 to 10 who had a stem cell transplant for congenital amegakaryocytic thrombocytopenia, so the T cells may come from the graft donor.

The chain combines TRBV20-1 with TRBJ2-7; D not resolved. The germline CDR1 and CDR2 sequences are DFQATT and SNEGSKA (reference sequence). Trimming cost V 3 bases and J 8 bases, with 11 bases left between them. CDR3 size: 11 residues. The CDR3 DNA follows: TGCAGTGCTAGTCATGTTTCAAAGCAGTACTTC. It encodes CSASHVSKQYF.

The chain couples TRBV12-3 or TRBV12-4 to TRBJ1-3; perhaps TRBD1 as D (5 bases). V lost 8 bases, J lost 0 bases, and 11 bases lay in between. This CDR3 has 14 amino acids. CDR3 residues: CASRGRPSGNTIYF. CDR3 DNA sequence: TGTGCCAGCCGGGGACGGCCCTCTGGAAACACCATATATTTT.

The genes are TRBV11-1 and TRBJ2-3; perhaps TRBD1 as D (6 bases). This CDR3 region has 16 residues. CDR1 and CDR2 from the germline V gene are SGHAT and FQDESV (reference sequence). Between the trimmed V and J ends, which lost 5 bases and 2 bases, there was a span of 17 bases. Here the CDR3 DNA reads TGTGCCAGCAGCCGTGTTGGGGGCGATTACACAGATACGCAGTATTTT. Translating it yields CASSRVGGDYTDTQYF.

This clonotype was seen a few times. The chain uses TRBV6-2 or TRBV6-3 and TRBJ2-2; no reliable D call. The CDR3 consists of 15 residues. The V gene lost 5 bases and the J gene lost 5 bases, with 15 bases spanning the gap. Germline V lookup: CDR1 MNHEY, CDR2 SVGEGT. CDR3 region: CASSLNTPGTGELFF. Here the CDR3 DNA reads TGTGCCAGCAGTCTCAATACTCCGGGTACCGGGGAGCTGTTTTTT.

J is TRBJ2-6 and V is TRBV5-1; D ambiguous. CDR1 SGHRS and CDR2 YFSETQ come from the germline V gene. CDR3 length: 16 residues. The V gene lost 2 bases and the J gene lost 0 bases, with 9 bases spanning the gap. The CDR3 is CASSFEVFSGANVLTF. In nucleotides, the CDR3 is TGCGCCAGCAGCTTCGAGGTATTCTCTGGGGCCAACGTCCTGACTTTC.

This clonotype was observed a handful of times. Germline is not matched at one junction end, which may reflect a read error. The CDR3 loop reads CASIWTSGRKDTQFF. In DNA, the CDR3 is TGTGCCAGCATCTGGACTAGCGGGCGGAAAGATACGCAGTTTTTT. The chain recombines TRBV5-5 with TRBJ2-3; TRBD2 matches 11 bases. Germline values: CDR1 SGHKS, CDR2 YYEKEE (reference sequence). This CDR3 is built from 15 residues.

This clonotype was picked up a small number of times. V is TRBV4-2 and J is TRBJ1-5; D ambiguous. Germline V CDR1 and CDR2: LGHNA, YNFKEQ. Trimming cost V 1 base and J 3 bases, with 10 bases left between them. The CDR3 runs to 15 residues. CDR3 coding DNA: TGTGCCAGCAGCCAAGTCCTCGGAGACAATCAGCCCCAGCATTTT. Translated, it gives CASSQVLGDNQPQHF.

This clonotype was found a few times. The chain carries TRBV20-1 and TRBJ2-7; no reliable D call. The CDR3 is made up of 14 amino acids. V was cut by 0 bases and J by 2 bases, with 11 bases left in between. Germline values: CDR1 DFQATT, CDR2 SNEGSKA (reference sequence). The CDR3 here is CSARDSGRTYEQYF. DNA of the CDR3: TGCAGTGCTAGAGATTCCGGGCGGACCTACGAGCAGTACTTC.

This clonotype was recorded a few times. The J gene is TRBJ2-7, the V gene TRBV20-1; unclear D gene. Germline assignment: CDR1 DFQATT and CDR2 SNEGSKA (reference sequence). V lost 6 bases to trimming and J lost 6 bases, with 15 bases between them. This CDR3 region has 12 residues. Written as DNA, the CDR3 is TGCAGTGCACGACCCCCTCTCACCGAGCAGTACTTC. Translation gives CSARPPLTEQYF.

The CDR3 nucleotides read TGTGCCAGCAGATTCCTGACAGGGGGTGAGCAGTTCTTC. Amino acid sequence: CASRFLTGGEQFF. The chain is built from TRBV6-1 and TRBJ2-1; 9 nucleotides line up with TRBD1. The junction had 6 bases not matched to a gene; V was cut back by 6 bases and J by 9 bases. The germline gives CDR1 MNHNS, CDR2 SASEGT. The length of the CDR3 is 13 residues.

The J gene is TRBJ2-5, the V gene TRBV20-1; 8 bases line up with TRBD1. CDR1 is DFQATT and CDR2 is SNEGSKA in the germline V gene (reference sequence). There are 14 residues in the CDR3. J gave up 0 bases and V 5 bases, and 5 bases lay outside the gene matches. The CDR3 coding sequence is TGCAGTGCTCAGACAGGGGAGTACCAAGAGACCCAGTACTTC. It codes for CSAQTGEYQETQYF.

CDR3: CASSLVGTLTEAFF. DNA of the CDR3: TGCGCCAGCAGCTTGGTCGGGACCCTCACTGAAGCTTTCTTT. The chain is built from TRBV5-1 and TRBJ1-1; D is possibly TRBD1 (5 bases). Germline V lookup: CDR1 SGHRS, CDR2 YFSETQ. The CDR3 spans 14 residues. The germline V and J ends were trimmed by 0 bases and 4 bases, with 10 bases remaining between them.

This clonotype was observed at least ten times. The rearrangement uses TRBV28 and TRBJ2-7; TRBD1 agrees at 9 bases. CDR1 and CDR2 (germline): MDHEN, SYDVKM. Unmatched junction bases numbered 11, after V lost 7 bases and J lost 4 bases. This CDR3 comprises 15 residues. The DNA of the CDR3 is TGTGCCAGCAAAGCTCCCGGGACAGGGAAGTACGAGCAGTACTTC. This encodes CASKAPGTGKYEQYF.

This chain connects TRBV4-1 to TRBJ1-1; D is undetermined. Germline V lookup: CDR1 MGHRA, CDR2 YSYEKL. V was shortened by 0 bases and J by 3 bases, with 8 bases between the two germline ends. The CDR3 is 14 amino acids. CDR3 sequence reads: CASSQEDWDTEAFF. The CDR3 nucleotides are TGCGCCAGCAGCCAAGAGGATTGGGACACTGAAGCTTTCTTT.

This clonotype came up a few times. J is TRBJ1-5 and V is TRBV4-1; D is uncertain. CDR3 size: 14 residues. V was pared by 2 bases and J by 3 bases, with 8 bases between. The germline CDR1 and CDR2 sequences are MGHRA and YSYEKL. The CDR3 sequence: CASSQHLFNQPQHF. The CDR3 nucleotides read TGCGCCAGCAGCCAACATTTGTTCAATCAGCCCCAGCATTTT.

This chain uses TRBV19 with TRBJ2-1; possible D gene TRBD2, 6 bases. CDR1 and CDR2 (germline): LNHDA, SQIVND (reference sequence). Trimming left V 4 bases short and J 0 bases short, with 16 bases between. The CDR3 has 17 amino acids. CDR3 DNA sequence: TGTGCCAGTAGTACGCCCAAAAAGCGGGCCTCCTACAATGAGCAGTTCTTC. Its translation: CASSTPKKRASYNEQFF.

This chain links TRBV13 with TRBJ2-7; tentatively, D is TRBD2 (6 bases). This CDR3 contains 16 residues. Per germline, CDR1 PRHDT and CDR2 FYEKMQ (reference sequence). Trimming shortened V by 8 bases and J by 0 bases, and 20 bases separated the two germline ends. The CDR3 region has the DNA TGTGCCAGCCGCCCCCGGGGTAGCGGAAGCTCCTACGAGCAGTACTTC. Translated: CASRPRGSGSSYEQYF.

This clonotype was observed a handful of times. The CDR3 reads CASSRGANSPLHF. DNA of the CDR3: TGCGCCAGCAGCCGGGGAGCCAATTCACCCCTCCACTTT. The V gene is TRBV5-1, the J gene TRBJ1-6, with D unresolved. Trimming shortened V by 4 bases and J by 7 bases, and 9 bases separated the two germline ends. The V gene's germline CDR1 is SGHRS and CDR2 YFSETQ. The CDR3 runs to 13 residues.

The V and J genes are TRBV15 and TRBJ2-1, with a weak D call TRBD2 (5 bases). V was pared by 4 bases and J by 0 bases, with 10 bases between. The CDR3 spans 15 residues. CDR1 and CDR2 from the germline V gene are LNHNV and YYDKDF (reference sequence). This CDR3 reads CATSTERSSYNEQFF. The CDR3 DNA sequence: TGTGCCACCAGCACGGAGCGGAGCTCCTACAATGAGCAGTTCTTC.

This clonotype was detected a few times. The genes are TRBV3-1 and TRBJ1-1, with D possibly TRBD1 on 5 matching bases. CDR3 length: 14 residues. Per the germline V gene, CDR1 is LGHDT and CDR2 is YNNKEL (reference sequence). Trimming removed 8 bases from V and 5 bases from J, with 18 bases in between. The CDR3 DNA is TGTGCCAGCGGTAGGTTCGCCCGGGGGACTGAAGCTTTCTTT. Its translation is CASGRFARGTEAFF. Complete variable domain (other parts from reference TRBV3-1 and TRBJ1-1): DTAVSQTPKYLVTQMGNDKSIKCEQNLGHDTMYWYKQDSKKFLKIMFSYNNKELIINETVPNRFSPKSPDKAHLNLHINSLELGDSAVYFCASGRFARGTEAFFGQGTRLTVV.

V gene TRBV2 combines with J gene TRBJ2-1; weak D call: TRBD2 (6 bases). The germline CDR1 and CDR2 sequences are SNHLY and FYNNEI. The CDR3 has 12 residues. Trimming pared 6 bases from V and 7 bases from J, leaving 10 bases between. The CDR3 DNA follows: TGTGCCAGCAGAGAGGAGGGTAATGAGCAGTTCTTC. Its translation is CASREEGNEQFF.

This clonotype occurred a few times. J is TRBJ1-5 and V is TRBV3-1; D is ambiguous. V dropped 1 base and J dropped 6 bases, with 7 bases sitting between them. This CDR3 has 13 residues. Germline-derived CDR1 and CDR2 are LGHDT and YNNKEL (reference sequence). Here the CDR3 DNA reads TGTGCCAGCAGCCAAGGCTGGGGTCAGCCCCAGCATTTT. This codes for CASSQGWGQPQHF. Variable domain in full (rest from reference TRBV3-1 and TRBJ1-5): DTAVSQTPKYLVTQMGNDKSIKCEQNLGHDTMYWYKQDSKKFLKIMFSYNNKELIINETVPNRFSPKSPDKAHLNLHINSLELGDSAVYFCASSQGWGQPQHFGDGTRLSIL.

In its sample, this clonotype was seen a few times. V gene TRBV5-1 combines with J gene TRBJ2-3; 7 nucleotides align to TRBD2. The trim removed 0 bases at V and 3 bases at J, leaving 4 bases unmatched. Germline V gene sequence: CDR1 SGHRS, CDR2 YFSETQ. This CDR3 comprises 15 residues. The CDR3 loop is CASSLERESTDTQYF. In DNA form, the CDR3 reads TGCGCCAGCAGCTTGGAGCGGGAATCAACAGATACGCAGTATTTT.

J is TRBJ2-3 and V is TRBV12-3 or TRBV12-4; 12 nucleotides agree with TRBD2. The length of the CDR3 is 15 residues. Trimming took 6 bases from V and 7 from J; bases not matched to a gene: 8. The CDR3 DNA sequence: TGTGCCAGCAGCTCGACTAGCGGGAGTATAAATACGCAGTATTTT. It encodes CASSSTSGSINTQYF.

This chain connects TRBV6-5 to TRBJ2-7, with a weak D call TRBD1 (6 bases). V dropped 11 bases and J dropped 4 bases, with 15 bases sitting between them. The CDR3 has 12 residues. CDR1 is MNHEY, CDR2 SVGAGI, per germline. The CDR3 DNA reads as TGTGCCGCCCGGGACACTCGTTACGAGCAGTACTTC. It encodes CAARDTRYEQYF.

The chain links TRBV3-1 to TRBJ1-2, with D unresolved. This CDR3 region has 13 residues. Trimming shortened V by 1 base and J by 3 bases, and 6 bases separated the two germline ends. Germline lookup yields CDR1 LGHDT and CDR2 YNNKEL (reference sequence). The CDR3 DNA sequence: TGTGCCAGCAGCCAAGCCCCTCACTATGGCTACACCTTC. This codes for CASSQAPHYGYTF.

The chain combines TRBV4-1 with TRBJ2-3, with D possibly called TRBD1 or TRBD2 (6 bases each). The CDR3 is 15 amino acids. Germline V CDR1 and CDR2: MGHRA, YSYEKL. V lost 6 bases and J 6 bases, leaving 19 bases between the germline ends. The DNA for the CDR3 is TGCGCCAGCAGTACAGGGCGGGATCATATGGATACGCAGTATTTT. It is translated as CASSTGRDHMDTQYF.

This chain connects TRBV4-2 to TRBJ1-4; D is ambiguous. CDR3 length equals 16 residues. Germline loops: CDR1 LGHNA, CDR2 YNFKEQ. V lost 2 bases and J 7 bases, leaving 17 bases between the germline ends. This CDR3 reads CASSQTQSSLSEKLFF. The CDR3 DNA is TGTGCCAGCAGCCAAACCCAATCGAGCCTGAGTGAAAAACTGTTTTTT.

The chain couples TRBV20-1 to TRBJ1-6; D unresolved. Trimming removed 4 bases from V and 8 bases from J, with 6 bases in between. This CDR3 comprises 11 residues. In germline, CDR1 is DFQATT, CDR2 SNEGSKA (reference sequence). As DNA, the CDR3 is TGCAGTGCTACGGGAGATTCACCCCTCCACTTT. It is translated as CSATGDSPLHF.

V usage is TRBV6-1 and J usage is TRBJ2-6, with D uncertain. The CDR3 loop spans 13 amino acids. CDR1 MNHNS and CDR2 SASEGT come from the germline V gene. The germline V and J ends were trimmed by 6 bases and 0 bases, with 3 bases remaining between them. CDR3 sequence reads: CASRNSGANVLTF. The CDR3 bases are TGTGCCAGCAGGAACTCTGGGGCCAACGTCCTGACTTTC.